The 24 T cell receptor beta chains in this list originate from one sample, sequenced in a study of CD8+ T cells in alopecia areata. Sequencing used cDNA as its template, made by extracting RNA and reverse transcribing it. Produced via immunoSEQ multiplex PCR; TCRdb's table is partial and in-frame only. Among roughly 180,000 clones, 55% to 70% were seen once, and the ten largest hold approximately 3.4%. Specified treatment: oral pan-JAK inhibitor, 5-10 mg twice daily. The specimen comprised CD4+ T cells sorted from blood, sampled at week 4, from a patient treated with tofacitinib. The source is a human donor with alopecia areata.

The table lists this clone with a few counts. CDR3 region: CAISERLEAFF. The CDR3 nucleotides read TGTGCCATCAGTGAAAGACTTGAAGCTTTCTTT. V gene TRBV10-3 combines with J gene TRBJ1-1; D call uncertain. The CDR3 length is 11 residues. The V end lost 3 bases, the J end lost 7 bases, and 6 bases lay between the germline ends. The germline V gene encodes CDR1 ENHRY and CDR2 SYGVKD.

The CDR3 DNA reads TGTGCCAGCAGCCTTTTCGTGGATGGCTACACCTTC. Translated: CASSLFVDGYTF. The rearrangement joins TRBV5-6 to TRBJ1-2, with D uncertain. Germline CDR1 and CDR2: SGHDT and YYEEEE. The V and J ends lost 4 bases and 6 bases respectively, with 10 bases between them. The CDR3 sequence is 12 residues long.

The V call is TRBV29-1, the J call TRBJ2-7; 8 nucleotides agree with TRBD1. The CDR3 spans 13 residues. Losses at the gene ends were 5 bases for V and 6 bases for J; bases not matched to a gene: 9. Germline assignment: CDR1 SQVTM and CDR2 ANQGSEA. The CDR3 DNA follows: TGCAGCGTTCGGCTGACAGGGGACGCCGAGCAGTACTTC. It encodes CSVRLTGDAEQYF.

The chain employs TRBV7-6 and TRBJ1-6; no clear D gene. Germline V gene lookup returns CDR1 SGHVS and CDR2 FNYEAQ. The V end lost 0 bases, the J end lost 5 bases, and 5 bases lay between the germline ends. The CDR3 length is 14 residues. The CDR3 region has the DNA TGTGCCAGCAGCTTAGCGTTGGATAATTCACCCCTCCACTTT. It encodes CASSLALDNSPLHF.

This clone came up a few times. V and J are TRBV23-1 and TRBJ1-5, with D possibly matching TRBD1 (5 bases). TRBV23-1 is recorded as an ORF, its role being uncertain. The CDR3 totals 17 residues. Trimming removed 6 bases at V and 2 bases at J, with 20 bases between. The CDR3 here is CASSRDRLEVGNQPQHF. The CDR3 nucleotides read TGCGCCAGCAGCCGAGACAGACTGGAGGTCGGCAATCAGCCCCAGCATTTT.

The J gene is TRBJ2-7, the V gene TRBV6-4; 8 bases agree with TRBD1. V trimming: 2 bases; J trimming: 5 bases; junction bases outside the gene matches: 5. The CDR3 loop spans 14 amino acids. Germline CDR1 reads MRHNA; CDR2 reads SNTAGT. CDR3 coding DNA: TGTGCCAGCAGTGACATGGACAGGGCCGACGAGCAGTACTTC. It codes for CASSDMDRADEQYF.

The chain joins TRBV19 to TRBJ2-2; D possibly corresponds to TRBD2 (5 bases). The V gene's germline CDR1 is LNHDA and CDR2 SQIVND (reference sequence). The V and J ends lost 6 bases and 1 base respectively, with 15 bases between them. CDR3 size: 16 residues. This chain's CDR3 is CASRGVKIQNTGELFF. CDR3 coding DNA: TGTGCCAGTAGGGGAGTGAAGATTCAGAACACCGGGGAGCTGTTTTTT.

The genes are TRBV9 and TRBJ1-1; a weak D match, TRBD1 (6 bases). The germline V gene encodes CDR1 SGDLS and CDR2 YYNGEE. V lost 0 bases and J lost 1, with 7 bases in between. The CDR3 sequence is 14 residues long. CDR3 sequence (DNA): TGTGCCAGCAGCGTAGTACAGGGGAACACTGAAGCTTTCTTT. It specifies CASSVVQGNTEAFF.

The chain links TRBV29-1 to TRBJ2-4; D not certain. Germline CDR1 reads SQVTM; CDR2 reads ANQGSEA. The V and J ends lost 2 bases and 0 bases respectively, with 2 bases between them. The CDR3 extends over 12 amino acids. The CDR3 reads CSVELAKNIQYF. CDR3 DNA sequence: TGCAGCGTTGAACTAGCCAAAAACATTCAGTACTTC. The full variable domain, in which reference TRBV29-1 and TRBJ2-4 provide the parts outside the CDR3, is SAVISQKPSRDICQRGTSLTIQCQVDSQVTMMFWYRQQPGQSLTLIATANQGSEATYESGFVIDKFPISRPNLTFSTLTVSNMSPEDSSIYLCSVELAKNIQYFGAGTRLSVL.

This rearrangement joins TRBV5-1 to TRBJ2-1; the D is unclear. This CDR3 spans 14 amino acids. Trimming removed 0 bases at V and 5 bases at J, with 9 bases between. Germline-derived CDR1 and CDR2 are SGHRS and YFSETQ. The CDR3 protein is CASSLVVGNNEQFF. The CDR3 DNA follows: TGCGCCAGCAGCTTGGTTGTAGGGAACAATGAGCAGTTCTTC.

The chain recombines TRBV4-2 with TRBJ1-5; D remains unclear. There are 16 residues in the CDR3. Germline-derived CDR1 and CDR2 are LGHNA and YNFKEQ. Between the trimmed V and J ends, which lost 0 bases and 0 bases, there was a span of 9 bases. In DNA form, the CDR3 reads TGTGCCAGCAGCCAAGACTACGAGTATAGCAATCAGCCCCAGCATTTT. Encoded protein: CASSQDYEYSNQPQHF.

With regard to this clone: Different DNA sequences within this sample yield the same CDR3. The V call is TRBV18, the J call TRBJ2-5, with no clear D. Per germline, CDR1 KGHSH and CDR2 LQKENI. The CDR3 contains 14 residues. Trimming shortened V by 2 bases and J by 2 bases, and 9 bases separated the two germline ends. The CDR3: CASSPGQLQETQYF. The CDR3 nucleotides are TGTGCCAGCTCACCAGGGCAGCTTCAAGAGACCCAGTACTTC.

The chain joins TRBV29-1 to TRBJ1-2, with 12 nucleotides matching TRBD1. Germline V gene data show CDR1 as SQVTM and CDR2 as ANQGSEA. This CDR3 is 14 amino acids long. V lost 6 bases and J lost 7; bases outside the gene matches: 9. The CDR3 sequence: CSVERGQGAGGYTF. CDR3 coding DNA: TGCAGCGTCGAAAGGGGACAGGGGGCGGGTGGCTACACCTTC.

J is TRBJ1-6 and V is TRBV29-1; the D is unclear. From germline, CDR1 is SQVTM and CDR2 ANQGSEA. V was trimmed by 3 bases and J by 7 bases, leaving 10 bases between them. The CDR3 consists of 13 residues. CDR3 loop: CSVEGSNNSPLHF. CDR3 bases: TGCAGCGTTGAGGGCAGCAACAATTCACCCCTCCACTTT.

In this sample, this clone turned up a few times. The V and J genes are TRBV5-1 and TRBJ2-1; 10 bases agree with TRBD2. CDR1 SGHRS and CDR2 YFSETQ come from the germline V gene. The V and J ends lost 5 bases and 4 bases, in that order; junction bases with no gene match: 3. CDR3 length: 14 residues. The CDR3 DNA follows: TGCGCCAGCAGTGGGACTAGCGTTTACAATGAGCAGTTCTTC. Translating gives CASSGTSVYNEQFF.

The chain uses TRBV20-1 and TRBJ2-5; D is perhaps TRBD1 (6 bases). V lost 5 bases to trimming and J lost 9 bases, with 13 bases between them. CDR3 length equals 11 residues. Germline CDR1 DFQATT, CDR2 SNEGSKA (reference sequence). CDR3 sequence reads: CSAVNKGAQYF. Here the CDR3 DNA reads TGCAGTGCTGTCAACAAGGGGGCCCAGTACTTC.

The rearrangement uses TRBV6-5 and TRBJ1-5; a weak D match, TRBD1 (6 bases). The CDR3 sequence is 13 residues long. Deletions cut 6 bases from V and 5 bases from J, with 11 bases between. The germline gives CDR1 MNHEY, CDR2 SVGAGI. CDR3 bases: TGTGCCAGCAGAAGGGGGTTAGATCAGCCCCAGCATTTT. Amino acid sequence: CASRRGLDQPQHF.

J is TRBJ1-1 and V is TRBV29-1; tentatively, D is TRBD1 (5 bases). V lost 7 bases, J lost 2 bases, and 14 bases lay in between. The CDR3 is 13 amino acids. Germline loops: CDR1 SQVTM, CDR2 ANQGSEA. In DNA form, the CDR3 reads TGCAGCGCCAACACAGGTCTAAACACTGAAGCTTTCTTT. It codes for CSANTGLNTEAFF.

The chain couples TRBV7-2 to TRBJ1-2, with no clear D. Trimming cost V 5 bases and J 3 bases, with 16 bases left between them. CDR1 and CDR2 from the germline V gene are SGHTA and FQGNSA. This CDR3 region has 15 residues. CDR3 bases: TGTGCCAGCAGCCCCAACCTCGGCGGGCACTATGGCTACACCTTC. This codes for CASSPNLGGHYGYTF.

The chain combines TRBV29-1 with TRBJ1-2; no firm D call. Trimming cost V 6 bases and J 4 bases, with 12 bases left between them. Germline V CDR1 and CDR2: SQVTM, ANQGSEA. The CDR3 loop spans 12 amino acids. Here the CDR3 DNA reads TGCAGCGTGCTGGACGGAAGCTATGGCTACACCTTC. Translated, it gives CSVLDGSYGYTF.

The rearrangement links TRBV19 to TRBJ1-5; possibly TRBD1 for D (5 bases). The CDR3 has 13 amino acids. The germline CDR1 and CDR2 sequences are LNHDA and SQIVND (reference sequence). V was shortened by 5 bases and J by 8 bases, with 13 bases between the two germline ends. CDR3 nucleotides: TGTGCCAGTAGTCCACCCGGGGGGGAGCCCCAGCATTTT. Its translation is CASSPPGGEPQHF.

The CDR3 DNA follows: TGCAGTGCTCCTAGGACAGGCGCCCAGTACTTC. Its protein product is CSAPRTGAQYF. The chain links TRBV20-1 to TRBJ2-5, with TRBD1 identical over 7 bases. CDR1 and CDR2 from the germline V gene are DFQATT and SNEGSKA (reference sequence). The CDR3 loop spans 11 amino acids. J lost 9 bases, V lost 5 bases, and 6 bases had no gene match.

The chain employs TRBV20-1 and TRBJ2-7, with no clear D. V lost 5 bases and J 3 bases, leaving 8 bases between the germline ends. The CDR3 contains 11 residues. Germline CDR1 is DFQATT and CDR2 is SNEGSKA (reference sequence). For the CDR3, the DNA is TGCAGTGCTCAGTACAGCTACGAGCAGTACTTC. This codes for CSAQYSYEQYF.

This clone was detected only a few times. The chain links TRBV9 to TRBJ2-1, with D perhaps TRBD1 or TRBD2 (5 bases each). CDR1 and CDR2 (germline): SGDLS, YYNGEE. This CDR3 is built from 14 residues. V dropped 4 bases and J dropped 3 bases, with 11 bases sitting between them. Here the CDR3 reads CASSSGTVYNEQFF. CDR3 nucleotides: TGTGCCAGCAGCTCCGGGACGGTCTACAATGAGCAGTTCTTC.